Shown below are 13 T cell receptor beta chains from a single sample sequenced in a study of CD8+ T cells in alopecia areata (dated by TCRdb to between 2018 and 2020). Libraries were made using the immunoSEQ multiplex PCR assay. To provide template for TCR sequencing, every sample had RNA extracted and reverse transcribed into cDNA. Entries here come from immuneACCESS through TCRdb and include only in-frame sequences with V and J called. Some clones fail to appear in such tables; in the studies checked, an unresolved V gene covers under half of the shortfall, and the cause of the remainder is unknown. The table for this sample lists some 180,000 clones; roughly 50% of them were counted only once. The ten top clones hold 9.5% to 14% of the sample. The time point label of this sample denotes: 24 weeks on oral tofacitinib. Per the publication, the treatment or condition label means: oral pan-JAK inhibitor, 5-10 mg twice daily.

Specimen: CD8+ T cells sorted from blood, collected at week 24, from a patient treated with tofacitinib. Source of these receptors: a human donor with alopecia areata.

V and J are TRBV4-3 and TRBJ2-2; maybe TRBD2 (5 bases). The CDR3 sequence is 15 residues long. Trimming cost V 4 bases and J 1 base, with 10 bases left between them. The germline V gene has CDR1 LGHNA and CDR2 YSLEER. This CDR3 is CASSPTGENTGELFF. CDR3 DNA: TGCGCCAGCAGCCCGACCGGGGAGAACACCGGGGAGCTGTTTTTT.

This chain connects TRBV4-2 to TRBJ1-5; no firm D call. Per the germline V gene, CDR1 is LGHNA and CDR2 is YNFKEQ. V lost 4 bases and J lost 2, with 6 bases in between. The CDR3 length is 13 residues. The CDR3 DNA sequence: TGTGCCAGCAGCCCAGAACGCAATCAGCCCCAGCATTTT. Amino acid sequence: CASSPERNQPQHF.

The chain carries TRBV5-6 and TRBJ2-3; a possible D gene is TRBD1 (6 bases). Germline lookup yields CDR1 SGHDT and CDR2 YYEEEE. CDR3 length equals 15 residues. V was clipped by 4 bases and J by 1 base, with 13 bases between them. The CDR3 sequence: CASSVEGGGTDTQYF. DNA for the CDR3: TGTGCCAGCAGCGTGGAAGGGGGAGGCACAGATACGCAGTATTTT.

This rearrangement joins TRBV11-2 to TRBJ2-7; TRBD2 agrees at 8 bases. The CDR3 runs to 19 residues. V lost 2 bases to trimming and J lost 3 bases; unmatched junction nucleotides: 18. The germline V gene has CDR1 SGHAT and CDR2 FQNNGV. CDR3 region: CASSLMDPRDSGEVYEQYF. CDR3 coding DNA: TGTGCCAGCAGCTTAATGGACCCTAGGGATAGCGGGGAGGTCTACGAGCAGTACTTC. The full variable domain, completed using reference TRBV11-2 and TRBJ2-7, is EAGVAQSPRYKIIEKRQSVAFWCNPISGHATLYWYQQILGQGPKLLIQFQNNGVVDDSQLPKDRFSAERLKGVDSTLKIQPAKLEDSAVYLCASSLMDPRDSGEVYEQYFGPGTRLTVT.

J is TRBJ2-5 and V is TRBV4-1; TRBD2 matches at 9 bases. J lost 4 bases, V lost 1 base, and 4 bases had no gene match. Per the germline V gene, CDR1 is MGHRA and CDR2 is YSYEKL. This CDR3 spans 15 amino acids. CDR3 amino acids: CASSQAGLARETQYF. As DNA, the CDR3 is TGCGCCAGCAGCCAAGCAGGACTAGCGAGAGAGACCCAGTACTTC.

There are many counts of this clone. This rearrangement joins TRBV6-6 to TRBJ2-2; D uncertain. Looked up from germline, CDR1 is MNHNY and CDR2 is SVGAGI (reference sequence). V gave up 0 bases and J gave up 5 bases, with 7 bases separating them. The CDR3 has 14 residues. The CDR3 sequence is CASSYSKGTGELFF. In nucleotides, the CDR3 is TGTGCCAGCAGTTACTCGAAAGGAACCGGGGAGCTGTTTTTT.

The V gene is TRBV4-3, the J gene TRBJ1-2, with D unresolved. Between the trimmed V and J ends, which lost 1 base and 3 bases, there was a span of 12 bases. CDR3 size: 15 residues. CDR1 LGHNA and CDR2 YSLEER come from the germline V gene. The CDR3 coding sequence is TGCGCCAGCAGCCAAGCAGCGGAGCTATACTATGGCTACACCTTC. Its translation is CASSQAAELYYGYTF.

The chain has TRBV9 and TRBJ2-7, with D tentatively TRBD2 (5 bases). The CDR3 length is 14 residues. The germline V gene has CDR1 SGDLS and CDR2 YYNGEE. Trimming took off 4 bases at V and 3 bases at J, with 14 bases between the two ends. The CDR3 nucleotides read TGTGCCAGCAGCACCCGGGAAGATTACTACGAGCAGTACTTC. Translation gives CASSTREDYYEQYF.

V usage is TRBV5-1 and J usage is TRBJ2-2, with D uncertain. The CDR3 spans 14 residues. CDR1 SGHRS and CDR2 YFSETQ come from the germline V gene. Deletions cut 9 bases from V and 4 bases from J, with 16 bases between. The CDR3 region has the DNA TGCGCCACCCACTGGGATAGCCCCACCGGGGAGCTGTTTTTT. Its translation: CATHWDSPTGELFF. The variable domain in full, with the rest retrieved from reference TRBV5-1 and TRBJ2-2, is KAGVTQTPRYLIKTRGQQVTLSCSPISGHRSVSWYQQTPGQGLQFLFEYFSETQRNKGNFPGRFSGRQFSNSRSEMNVSTLELGDSALYLCATHWDSPTGELFFGEGSRLTVL.

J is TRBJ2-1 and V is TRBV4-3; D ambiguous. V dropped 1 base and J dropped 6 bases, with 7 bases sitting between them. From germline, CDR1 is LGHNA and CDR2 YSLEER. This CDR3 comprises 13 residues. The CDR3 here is CASSQGPGNEQFF. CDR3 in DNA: TGCGCCAGCAGCCAAGGACCAGGCAATGAGCAGTTCTTC.

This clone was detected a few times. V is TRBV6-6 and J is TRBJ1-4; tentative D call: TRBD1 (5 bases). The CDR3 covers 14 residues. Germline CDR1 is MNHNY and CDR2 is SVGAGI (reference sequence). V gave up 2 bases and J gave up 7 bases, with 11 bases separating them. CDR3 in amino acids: CASSYPGASEKLFF. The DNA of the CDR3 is TGTGCCAGCAGTTACCCTGGGGCATCTGAAAAACTGTTTTTT.

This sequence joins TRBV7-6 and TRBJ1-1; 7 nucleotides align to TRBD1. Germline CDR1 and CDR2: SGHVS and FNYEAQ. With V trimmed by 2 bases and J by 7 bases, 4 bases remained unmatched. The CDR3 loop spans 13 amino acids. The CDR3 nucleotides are TGTGCCAGCAGCTTACAGGGGGGGGATGAAGCTTTCTTT. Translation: CASSLQGGDEAFF.

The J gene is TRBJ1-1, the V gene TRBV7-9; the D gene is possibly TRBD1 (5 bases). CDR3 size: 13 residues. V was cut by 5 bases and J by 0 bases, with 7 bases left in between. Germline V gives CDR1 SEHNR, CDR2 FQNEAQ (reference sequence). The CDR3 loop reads CASSGALNTEAFF. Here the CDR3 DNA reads TGTGCCAGCAGCGGGGCCCTGAACACTGAAGCTTTCTTT. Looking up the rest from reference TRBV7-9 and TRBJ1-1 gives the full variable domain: DTGVSQNPRHKITKRGQNVTFRCDPISEHNRLYWYRQTLGQGPEFLTYFQNEAQLEKSRLLSDRFSAERPKGSFSTLEIQRTEQGDSAMYLCASSGALNTEAFFGQGTRLTVV.